One and the same sample provided the 23 T cell receptor beta chains below, sequenced in a study of blood T cell repertoires in COVID-19. The protocol was immunoSEQ multiplex PCR, while the TCRdb copy is restricted to in-frame clones and leaves out a portion. The sample records roughly 100,000 clones, around 83% being singletons. Sequenced sample: peripheral blood. All receptors come from a woman older than 75 with active or convalescent COVID-19.

The J gene is TRBJ2-2, the V gene TRBV6-1, with TRBD2 matching 9 bases. The CDR3 extends over 18 amino acids. Trimming removed 1 base from V and 2 bases from J; junction bases left unmatched: 8. Germline V gene data show CDR1 as MNHNS and CDR2 as SASEGT. The CDR3 loop is CASSEVGGGASNTGELFF. The CDR3 DNA reads as TGTGCCAGCAGTGAAGTCGGCGGGGGGGCCTCTAACACCGGGGAGCTGTTTTTT.

This clone occurred a few times. The rearrangement uses TRBV5-1 and TRBJ2-2; 8 nucleotides match TRBD2. The germline V gene has CDR1 SGHRS and CDR2 YFSETQ. The CDR3 covers 15 residues. Unmatched junction bases numbered 4, after V lost 1 base and J lost 5 bases. The DNA of the CDR3 is TGCGCCAGCAGCTTGTCGGGGGGGACTACCGGGGAGCTGTTTTTT. Residues: CASSLSGGTTGELFF.

The gene calls are TRBV2 and TRBJ2-1, with 10 nucleotides matching TRBD2. The length of the CDR3 is 17 residues. The J segment lost 4 bases and the V segment lost 7 bases, leaving 13 bases of the junction unmatched. The germline gives CDR1 SNHLY, CDR2 FYNNEI. The CDR3 DNA is TGTGCCAGCACAACAACGGCGACTAGCGGGCCATACAATGAGCAGTTCTTC. This gives the protein CASTTTATSGPYNEQFF.

This chain connects TRBV2 to TRBJ2-3; perhaps TRBD1 as D (6 bases). CDR3 length: 17 residues. V gave up 4 bases and J gave up 1 base, with 18 bases separating them. From germline, CDR1 is SNHLY and CDR2 FYNNEI. The CDR3 loop reads CASSGDRRGSGTDTQYF. Written as DNA, the CDR3 is TGTGCCAGCAGTGGCGACAGGCGAGGGAGTGGCACAGATACGCAGTATTTT.

This clone has a handful of counts. DNA of the CDR3: TGTGCCAGCACCCTCCTAATGGGGGGTTCCTATGGCTACACCTTC. Protein: CASTLLMGGSYGYTF. V usage is TRBV2 and J usage is TRBJ1-2; possible D gene TRBD1, 5 bases. V was trimmed by 7 bases and J by 4 bases, leaving 19 bases between them. Looked up from germline, CDR1 is SNHLY and CDR2 is FYNNEI. This CDR3 contains 15 residues.

The gene calls are TRBV27 and TRBJ2-7, with D tentatively TRBD1 (6 bases). Germline values: CDR1 MNHEY, CDR2 SMNVEV (reference sequence). V lost 0 bases and J 0 bases, leaving 12 bases between the germline ends. CDR3 length: 16 amino acids. The CDR3 reads CASSLSEGHLSYEQYF. The CDR3, as DNA: TGTGCCAGCAGTTTATCCGAGGGACATCTCTCCTACGAGCAGTACTTC.

This clone was detected a few times. A read error may produce the germline difference seen at one junction end. The rearrangement links TRBV6-5 to TRBJ1-1; 8 nucleotides match TRBD1. The germline V gene encodes CDR1 MNHEY and CDR2 SVGAGI. The CDR3 is 11 amino acids. CDR3 sequence reads: CASSYGQGLVF. The CDR3 DNA sequence: TGTGCCAGCAGTTACGGACAGGGTTTGGTCTTT.

V and J are TRBV19 and TRBJ1-5, with D perhaps matching TRBD1 (6 bases). Looked up from germline, CDR1 is LNHDA and CDR2 is SQIVND (reference sequence). Trimming removed 2 bases from V and 7 bases from J, with 12 bases in between. This CDR3 contains 14 residues. In DNA, the CDR3 is TGTGCCAGTAGTATAAGCGGGGGCGGCCAGCCCCAGCATTTT. Residues: CASSISGGGQPQHF.

This chain links TRBV28 with TRBJ2-1, with 8 bases matching TRBD2. The ends lost 9 bases at V and 0 bases at J; junction bases unmatched: 4. CDR1 and CDR2 (germline): MDHEN, SYDVKM. The CDR3 extends over 14 amino acids. In DNA form, the CDR3 reads TGTGCCAGTGGACTAGCCAGCTCCTACAATGAGCAGTTCTTC. Protein sequence: CASGLASSYNEQFF.

The CDR3 here is CASSQWTGDNSPLHF. CDR3 nucleotide sequence: TGCGCCAGCAGCCAATGGACAGGGGACAATTCACCCCTCCACTTT. The chain uses TRBV5-1 and TRBJ1-6, with 9 positions matching TRBD1. Germline CDR1 is SGHRS and CDR2 is YFSETQ. CDR3 size: 15 residues. Unmatched junction bases numbered 6, after V lost 4 bases and J lost 7 bases.

V usage is TRBV6-5 and J usage is TRBJ1-4; a possible D gene is TRBD1 (5 bases). The CDR3 length is 15 residues. Germline V CDR1 and CDR2: MNHEY, SVGAGI. V gave up 6 bases and J gave up 0 bases, with 11 bases separating them. The CDR3 DNA follows: TGTGCCAGCAGCCTTCGGGGGTCAACTAATGAAAAACTGTTTTTT. This sequence encodes CASSLRGSTNEKLFF.

The V gene is TRBV4-3, the J gene TRBJ1-3; no reliable D call. The CDR3 totals 15 residues. Trimming stripped 3 bases from V and 0 bases from J, with 9 bases between. Germline values: CDR1 LGHNA, CDR2 YSLEER. CDR3 protein: CASSQSRASGNTIYF. DNA of the CDR3: TGCGCCAGCAGCCAGTCGAGGGCCTCTGGAAACACCATATATTTT.

The chain recombines TRBV11-2 with TRBJ2-2; D possibly corresponds to TRBD2 (5 bases). This CDR3 is 17 amino acids long. Germline V gives CDR1 SGHAT, CDR2 FQNNGV. Trimming pared 0 bases from V and 4 bases from J, leaving 15 bases between. The CDR3 nucleotides are TGTGCCAGCAGCTTAGAGGCGGCCCTGCGGGCCACCGGGGAGCTGTTTTTT. Translating gives CASSLEAALRATGELFF.

The gene calls are TRBV27 and TRBJ1-4; no firm D call. The CDR3 has 13 amino acids. Trimming cost V 3 bases and J 8 bases, with 10 bases left between them. Germline CDR1 and CDR2: MNHEY and SMNVEV (reference sequence). DNA for the CDR3: TGTGCCAGCAGTTTCCGGGGAGGGGAAAAACTGTTTTTT. Translation: CASSFRGGEKLFF.

V gene TRBV6-6 combines with J gene TRBJ1-2; 9 bases are a match to TRBD1. Germline V lookup: CDR1 MNHNY, CDR2 SVGAGI (reference sequence). V lost 8 bases and J lost 6; bases outside the gene matches: 10. The CDR3 has 14 amino acids. The CDR3 nucleotides are TGTGCCAGCTTAGTTACGGGGGACAGGGATGGCTACACCTTC. The encoded protein is CASLVTGDRDGYTF.

The V and J genes are TRBV18 and TRBJ1-1, with D possibly being TRBD1 (5 bases). CDR1 is KGHSH and CDR2 is LQKENI in the germline V gene. V lost 0 bases and J lost 1, with 9 bases in between. The CDR3 has 15 residues. CDR3 in amino acids: CASSPPLGQNTEAFF. The CDR3, as DNA: TGTGCCAGCTCACCACCTTTAGGACAGAACACTGAAGCTTTCTTT. Drawing the rest from reference TRBV18 and TRBJ1-1, the complete variable domain is NAGVMQNPRHLVRRRGQEARLRCSPMKGHSHVYWYRQLPEEGLKFMVYLQKENIIDESGMPKERFSAEFPKEGPSILRIQQVVRGDSAAYFCASSPPLGQNTEAFFGQGTRLTVV.

The chain is built from TRBV9 and TRBJ1-1; D is undetermined. The germline V gene encodes CDR1 SGDLS and CDR2 YYNGEE. The CDR3 extends over 14 amino acids. Trimming pared 0 bases from V and 1 base from J, leaving 7 bases between. CDR3 coding DNA: TGTGCCAGCAGCGTAGGCAGACAGAACACTGAAGCTTTCTTT. Protein product: CASSVGRQNTEAFF.

This clone was observed a handful of times. V usage is TRBV6-6 and J usage is TRBJ1-1; 7 bases are a match to TRBD1. Germline V gene sequence: CDR1 MNHNY, CDR2 SVGAGI (reference sequence). There are 13 residues in the CDR3. V shed 7 bases and J 1 base; nucleotides not matched to a gene: 3. CDR3 DNA sequence: TGTGCCAGCAATCAGGGGGGGAACACTGAAGCTTTCTTT. It is translated as CASNQGGNTEAFF.

This chain connects TRBV6-5 to TRBJ1-2; 7 nucleotides align to TRBD1. Trimming at V came to 6 bases and at J to 5 bases, leaving 6 bases not matched to a gene. The length of the CDR3 is 13 residues. The germline V gene encodes CDR1 MNHEY and CDR2 SVGAGI. CDR3 in DNA: TGTGCCAGCAGGGACCCGGGACAGTATGGCTACACCTTC. Its protein product is CASRDPGQYGYTF.

This chain uses TRBV5-1 with TRBJ2-7; 10 bases are shared with TRBD1. Trimming took 4 bases from V and 4 from J; bases not matched to a gene: 2. CDR3 length: 13 residues. From germline, CDR1 is SGHRS and CDR2 YFSETQ. The CDR3, as DNA: TGCGCCAGCAGCGCGGGACAGGGGTACGAGCAGTACTTC. Its protein product is CASSAGQGYEQYF.

This clone was seen only a few times. The chain joins TRBV28 to TRBJ1-6, with D perhaps matching TRBD1 (5 bases). The V gene's germline CDR1 is MDHEN and CDR2 SYDVKM. CDR3 size: 17 residues. V lost 2 bases and J lost 5, with 16 bases in between. CDR3 sequence: CASSLGLGGPNNSPLHF. The DNA of the CDR3 is TGTGCCAGCAGTTTAGGGCTGGGGGGTCCGAATAATTCACCCCTCCACTTT.

The rearrangement uses TRBV15 and TRBJ1-5; D might be TRBD1 (6 bases). Trimming pared 1 base from V and 4 bases from J, leaving 8 bases between. This CDR3 is 14 amino acids long. Germline V gene sequence: CDR1 LNHNV, CDR2 YYDKDF (reference sequence). The CDR3 protein is CATSRGGGNQPQHF. The CDR3 DNA follows: TGTGCCACCAGCAGAGGAGGGGGAAATCAGCCCCAGCATTTT.

Remarks on this clone: Sequence at one end of the junction differs from germline and may be a read error. The chain combines TRBV9 with TRBJ2-4; tentatively, D is TRBD1 (6 bases). The CDR3 is made up of 14 amino acids. The germline V gene has CDR1 SGDLS and CDR2 YYNGEE. The CDR3 nucleotides are TGTGCCGGCAGCGTCGGCTTCAGGGGAAACATTCAGTACTTC. It yields the protein CAGSVGFRGNIQYF. The variable domain in full, with the rest retrieved from reference TRBV9 and TRBJ2-4, is DSGVTQTPKHLITATGQRVTLRCSPRSGDLSVYWYQQSLDQGLQFLIQYYNGEERAKGNILERFSAQQFPDLHSELNLSSLELGDSALYFCAGSVGFRGNIQYFGAGTRLSVL.